A selection of T cell receptor beta chains follows, all from one sample in a study of blood T cell repertoires in COVID-19. Profiling relied on immunoSEQ multiplex PCR, and the TCRdb table lists in-frame clones only, not all of them. In the table there are about 100,000 clones, about 92% of which are singletons. The sequenced material came from peripheral blood. The source of these receptors is a man aged 50-59 years with active COVID-19. The CDR3 runs from the conserved cysteine through the conserved F or W. Each record gives: D gene, clone size, V gene, J gene, CDR3 protein, CDR3 DNA. A D gene is named only where the DNA matches it firmly. Size tells how often a clone was seen (once, few, many) or the class of an expanded clone, and some rows leave it out.

-	once	TRBV5-6	TRBJ2-7	CASSSGQSYEQYF	TGTGCCAGCAGCTCCGGACAGTCCTACGAGCAGTACTTC
-	-	TRBV2	TRBJ2-4	CASSDWEAAKNIQYF	TGTGCCAGCAGCGACTGGGAGGCAGCCAAAAACATTCAGTACTTC
-	-	TRBV30	TRBJ2-7	CAWSVGAGVHEQYF	TGTGCCTGGAGTGTCGGGGCAGGGGTTCACGAGCAGTACTTC
TRBD2	once	TRBV2	TRBJ2-7	CASSEIRGRIYEQYF	TGTGCCAGCAGTGAAATTCGCGGGAGAATCTACGAGCAGTACTTC
-	-	TRBV10-2	TRBJ2-7	CASRRDFDTYEQYF	TGCGCCAGCCGTCGGGACTTTGATACCTACGAGCAGTACTTC
-	-	TRBV6-6	TRBJ1-2	CASSDSFRGAGGYTF	TGTGCCAGCAGCGACAGTTTTCGGGGGGCGGGTGGCTACACCTTC
-	once	TRBV12-3/TRBV12-4	TRBJ1-1	CASTGGGHTEAFF	TGTGCCAGCACTGGCGGGGGTCACACTGAAGCTTTCTTT
-	-	TRBV11-3	TRBJ2-5	CASSLDEAWSTGASETQYF	TGTGCCAGCAGCTTAGATGAGGCGTGGTCGACAGGTGCGTCCGAGACCCAGTACTTC
-	-	TRBV19	TRBJ2-3	CASSSTPQGTQYF	TGTGCCAGTAGTTCTACCCCACAGGGAACGCAGTATTTT
-	-	TRBV3-1/TRBV3-2	TRBJ2-1	CASSQDPRREQFF	TGTGCCAGCAGCCAGGACCCCCGGAGGGAGCAGTTCTTC
-	-	TRBV11-2	TRBJ2-1	CASSLANEQFF	TGTGCCAGCAGCTTAGCAAATGAGCAGTTCTTC
TRBD1	-	TRBV5-1	TRBJ2-5	CASSRTGTGLGETQYF	TGCGCCAGCAGCCGTACCGGGACAGGGCTCGGAGAGACCCAGTACTTC
-	once	TRBV6-6	TRBJ1-5	CASSRDSNQPQHF	TGTGCCAGCAGCCGGGATAGCAATCAGCCCCAGCATTTT
TRBD1	-	TRBV3-1/TRBV3-2	TRBJ1-2	CASSQRQGSGYTF	TGTGCCAGCAGCCAGCGACAGGGGTCTGGCTACACCTTC
-	-	TRBV9	TRBJ2-7	CASSLGPPYEQYF	TGTGCCAGCAGCCTGGGCCCGCCCTACGAGCAGTACTTC
TRBD1	-	TRBV18	TRBJ2-5	CASSRTGAWETQYF	TGTGCCAGCTCAAGAACAGGGGCCTGGGAGACCCAGTACTTC
-	-	TRBV9	TRBJ1-2	CASSGGASLVNYGYTF	TGTGCCAGCAGCGGCGGGGCTAGTCTGGTTAACTATGGCTACACCTTC
TRBD1	-	TRBV2	TRBJ1-5	CASSSTGTGEQPQHF	TGTGCCAGCAGCTCAACCGGGACAGGGGAACAGCCCCAGCATTTT
-	-	TRBV20-1	TRBJ2-3	CSASSIADTQYF	TGCAGTGCTAGTTCCATAGCGGATACGCAGTATTTT
TRBD1	-	TRBV6-6	TRBJ2-7	CASSPLSLSLRDRVVEQYF	TGTGCCAGCAGTCCCCTCTCGTTATCGCTTCGGGACAGGGTAGTCGAGCAGTACTTC
-	-	TRBV6-1	TRBJ2-7	CASSEHLGVYEQYF	TGTGCCAGCAGTGAACATTTAGGGGTCTACGAGCAGTACTTC
TRBD2	-	TRBV29-1	TRBJ2-3	CSVDREGQTDTQYF	TGCAGCGTTGATCGGGAGGGCCAAACAGATACGCAGTATTTT
-	-	TRBV24-1	TRBJ1-1	CATSVLSGGRTEAFF	TGTGCCACCAGTGTCCTCAGTGGGGGGAGGACTGAAGCTTTCTTT
TRBD1	-	TRBV7-2	TRBJ1-2	CASSPSGQVLGYTF	TGTGCCAGCAGCCCCTCGGGACAGGTTCTTGGCTACACCTTC
-	-	TRBV7-9	TRBJ2-5	CASSLGGRSGALQYF	TGTGCCAGCAGCTTAGGGGGACGGTCAGGGGCACTCCAGTACTTC
TRBD1	-	TRBV3-1/TRBV3-2	TRBJ1-5	CASSQGTGGNQPQHF	TGTGCCAGCAGCCAAGGGACAGGGGGTAATCAGCCCCAGCATTTT
TRBD2	-	TRBV19	TRBJ2-3	CASKGGSGADTQYF	TGTGCCAGCAAGGGCGGGAGTGGGGCAGATACGCAGTATTTT
-	once	TRBV28	TRBJ2-1	CASSSGTPRFYEQFF	TGTGCCAGCAGTTCCGGGACACCTAGATTTTATGAGCAGTTCTTC
TRBD2	-	TRBV30	TRBJ2-5	CAWGGSGRETQYF	TGTGCCTGGGGGGGTAGCGGGAGAGAGACCCAGTACTTC
-	-	TRBV9	TRBJ1-3	CASSVGFSGTSGNTIYF	TGTGCCAGCAGCGTAGGGTTCTCGGGAACCTCTGGAAACACCATATATTTT
TRBD2	-	TRBV5-1	TRBJ2-5	CASSLDPHGAGVETQYF	TGCGCCAGCAGCTTGGACCCCCATGGCGCGGGAGTGGAGACCCAGTACTTC
TRBD2	-	TRBV7-9	TRBJ2-1	CASSSLAGGIGTYNEQFF	TGTGCCAGCAGCTCACTAGCGGGAGGGATTGGGACCTACAATGAGCAGTTCTTC
-	-	TRBV10-2	TRBJ1-2	CASSGTAHPYGYTF	TGCGCCAGCAGTGGGACAGCGCACCCCTATGGCTACACCTTC
-	-	TRBV10-3	TRBJ2-3	CAISPDQRRADTQYF	TGTGCCATCAGCCCGGATCAAAGACGAGCGGATACGCAGTATTTT
-	-	TRBV6-2/TRBV6-3	TRBJ1-4	CASSYVPVANEKLFF	TGTGCCAGCAGTTACGTTCCGGTGGCTAATGAAAAACTGTTTTTT
-	-	TRBV3-1/TRBV3-2	TRBJ1-6	CASSQQGFYNSPLHF	TGTGCCAGCAGCCAACAGGGATTCTATAATTCACCCCTCCACTTT
-	-	TRBV5-6	TRBJ2-7	CASSKARSTEQYF	TGTGCCAGCAGCAAGGCTCGGAGTACCGAGCAGTACTTC
TRBD1	-	TRBV7-9	TRBJ1-6	CASSQGQAGSLHF	TGTGCCAGCAGCCAAGGACAGGCTGGATCCCTCCACTTT
-	-	TRBV3-1/TRBV3-2	TRBJ2-5	CASSQVFRSVQETQYF	TGTGCCAGCAGCCAAGTTTTTAGGAGCGTACAAGAGACCCAGTACTTC
TRBD2	-	TRBV28	TRBJ2-4	CASSPTSGRAKNIQYF	TGTGCCAGCAGCCCGACTAGCGGGAGAGCCAAAAACATTCAGTACTTC
TRBD2	once	TRBV7-9	TRBJ2-7	CASSLAGGPGEQYF	TGTGCCAGCAGCTTAGCGGGAGGGCCAGGGGAGCAGTACTTC
-	-	TRBV6-6	TRBJ2-7	CATQGGRAWEQYF	TGTGCCACCCAAGGGGGGAGGGCCTGGGAGCAGTACTTC
TRBD2	-	TRBV28	TRBJ2-2	CASTGTSGRTEELFF	TGTGCCAGCACCGGGACTAGCGGGAGAACGGAGGAGCTGTTTTTT
-	-	TRBV7-2	TRBJ2-3	CASSSWRGTDTQYF	TGTGCCAGCAGCTCCTGGAGAGGTACAGATACGCAGTATTTT
TRBD2	-	TRBV5-1	TRBJ2-7	CASSLRTSGGNEQYF	TGCGCCAGCAGCCTCAGGACTAGCGGGGGCAACGAGCAGTACTTC
TRBD1	few	TRBV7-9	TRBJ1-3	CASSAWTGFGNTIYF	TGTGCCAGCAGCGCCTGGACAGGGTTTGGAAACACCATATATTTT
TRBD1	-	TRBV9	TRBJ2-2	CASSATGGQGGELFF	TGTGCCAGCTCGGCCACAGGGGGGCAAGGCGGGGAGCTGTTTTTT
-	-	TRBV28	TRBJ1-6	CASSLGNSPLHF	TGTGCCAGCAGTTTGGGCAATTCACCCCTCCACTTT
TRBD1	-	TRBV19	TRBJ1-4	CASSRGQSTNEKLFF	TGTGCCAGTAGTAGGGGACAGTCAACTAATGAAAAACTGTTTTTT